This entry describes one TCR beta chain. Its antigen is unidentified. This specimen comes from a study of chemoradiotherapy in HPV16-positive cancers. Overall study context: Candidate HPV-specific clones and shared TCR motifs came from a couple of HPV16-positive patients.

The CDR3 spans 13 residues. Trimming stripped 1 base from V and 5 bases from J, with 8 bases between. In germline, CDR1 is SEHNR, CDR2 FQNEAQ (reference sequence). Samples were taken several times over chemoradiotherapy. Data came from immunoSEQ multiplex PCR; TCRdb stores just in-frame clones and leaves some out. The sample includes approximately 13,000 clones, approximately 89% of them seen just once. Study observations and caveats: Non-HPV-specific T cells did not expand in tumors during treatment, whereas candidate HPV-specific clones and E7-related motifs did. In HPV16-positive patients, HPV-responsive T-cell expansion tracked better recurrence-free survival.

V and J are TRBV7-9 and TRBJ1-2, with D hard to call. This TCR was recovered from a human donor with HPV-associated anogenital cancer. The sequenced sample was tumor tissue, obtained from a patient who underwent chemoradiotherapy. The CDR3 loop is CASSLGPGYGYTF. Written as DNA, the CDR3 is TGTGCCAGCAGCTTAGGGCCCGGTTATGGCTACACCTTC.